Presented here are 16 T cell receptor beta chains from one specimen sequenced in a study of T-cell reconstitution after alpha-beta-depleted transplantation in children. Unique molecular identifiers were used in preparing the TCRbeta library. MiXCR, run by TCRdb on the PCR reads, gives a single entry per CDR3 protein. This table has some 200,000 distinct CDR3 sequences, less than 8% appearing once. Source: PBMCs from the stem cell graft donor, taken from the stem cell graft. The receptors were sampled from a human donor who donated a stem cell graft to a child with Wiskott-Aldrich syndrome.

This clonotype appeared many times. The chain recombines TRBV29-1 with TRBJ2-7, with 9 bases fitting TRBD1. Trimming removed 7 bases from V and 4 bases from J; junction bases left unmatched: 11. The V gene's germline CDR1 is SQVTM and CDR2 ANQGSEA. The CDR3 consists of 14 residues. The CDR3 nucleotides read TGCAGCGCCGGAGGGGGACAGGGAACGTACGAGCAGTACTTC. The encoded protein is CSAGGGQGTYEQYF.

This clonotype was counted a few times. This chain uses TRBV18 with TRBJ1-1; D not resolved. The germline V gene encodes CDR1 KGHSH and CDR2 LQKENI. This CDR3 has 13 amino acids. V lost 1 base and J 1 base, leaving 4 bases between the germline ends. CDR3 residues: CASSPLPNTEAFF. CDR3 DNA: TGTGCCAGCTCACCACTTCCGAACACTGAAGCTTTCTTT.

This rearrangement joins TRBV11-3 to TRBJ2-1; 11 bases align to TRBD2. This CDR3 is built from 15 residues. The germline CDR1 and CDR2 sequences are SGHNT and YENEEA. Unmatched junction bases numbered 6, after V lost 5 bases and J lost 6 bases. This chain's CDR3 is CASSPNSGRGNEQFF. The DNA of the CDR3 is TGTGCCAGCAGCCCCAATAGCGGGAGGGGCAATGAGCAGTTCTTC. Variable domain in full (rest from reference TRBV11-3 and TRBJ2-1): EAGVVQSPRYKIIEKKQPVAFWCNPISGHNTLYWYLQNLGQGPELLIRYENEEAVDDSQLPKDRFSAERLKGVDSTLKIQPAELGDSAVYLCASSPNSGRGNEQFFGPGTRLTVL.

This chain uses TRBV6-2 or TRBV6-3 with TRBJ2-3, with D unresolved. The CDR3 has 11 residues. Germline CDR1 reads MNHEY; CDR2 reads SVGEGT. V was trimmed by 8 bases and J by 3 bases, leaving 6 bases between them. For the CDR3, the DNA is TGTGCCAGCGGTAATACAGATACGCAGTATTTT. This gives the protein CASGNTDTQYF.

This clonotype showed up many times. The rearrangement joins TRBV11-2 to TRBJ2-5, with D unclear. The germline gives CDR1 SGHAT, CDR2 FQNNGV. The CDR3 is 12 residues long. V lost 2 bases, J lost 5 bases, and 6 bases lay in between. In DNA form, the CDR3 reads TGTGCCAGCAGCTTATCGGGCGAGACCCAGTACTTC. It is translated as CASSLSGETQYF.

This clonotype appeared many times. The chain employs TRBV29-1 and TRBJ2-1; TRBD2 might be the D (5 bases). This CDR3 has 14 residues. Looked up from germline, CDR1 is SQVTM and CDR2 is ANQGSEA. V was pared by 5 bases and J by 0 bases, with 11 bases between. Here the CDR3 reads CSVPDGSSYNEQFF. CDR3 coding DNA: TGCAGCGTTCCTGATGGGAGCTCCTACAATGAGCAGTTCTTC.

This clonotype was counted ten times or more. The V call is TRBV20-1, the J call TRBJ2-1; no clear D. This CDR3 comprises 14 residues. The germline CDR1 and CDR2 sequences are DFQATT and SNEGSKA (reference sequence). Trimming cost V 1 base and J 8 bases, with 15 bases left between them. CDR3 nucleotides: TGCAGTGCTAGAGGCGGCACCTTGTTGCATGAGCAGTTCTTC. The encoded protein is CSARGGTLLHEQFF.

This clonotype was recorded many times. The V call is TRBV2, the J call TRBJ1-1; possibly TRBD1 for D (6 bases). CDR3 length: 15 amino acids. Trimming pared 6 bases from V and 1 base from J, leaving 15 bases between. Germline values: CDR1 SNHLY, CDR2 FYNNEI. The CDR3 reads CASRDRYAPNTEAFF. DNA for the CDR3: TGTGCCAGCAGGGACAGATACGCGCCGAACACTGAAGCTTTCTTT.

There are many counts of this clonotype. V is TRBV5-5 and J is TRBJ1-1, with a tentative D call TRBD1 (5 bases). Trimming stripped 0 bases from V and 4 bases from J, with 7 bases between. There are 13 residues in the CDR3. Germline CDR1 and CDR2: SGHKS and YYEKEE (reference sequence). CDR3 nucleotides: TGTGCCAGCAGCTTGGTTAGGGGCACTGAAGCTTTCTTT. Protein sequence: CASSLVRGTEAFF.

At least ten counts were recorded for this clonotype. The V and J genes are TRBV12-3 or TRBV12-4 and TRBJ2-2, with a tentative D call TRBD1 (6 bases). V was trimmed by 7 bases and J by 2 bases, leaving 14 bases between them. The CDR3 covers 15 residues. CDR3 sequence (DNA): TGTGCCAGCACCGCAGGGGCGATTAACACCGGGGAGCTGTTTTTT. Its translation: CASTAGAINTGELFF.

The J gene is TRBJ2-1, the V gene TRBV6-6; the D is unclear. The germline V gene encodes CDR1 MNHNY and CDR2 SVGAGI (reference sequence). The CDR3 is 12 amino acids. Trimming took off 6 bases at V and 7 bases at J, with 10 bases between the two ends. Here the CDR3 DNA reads TGTGCCAGCAGCCCCAGAGAAAATGAGCAGTTCTTC. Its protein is CASSPRENEQFF.

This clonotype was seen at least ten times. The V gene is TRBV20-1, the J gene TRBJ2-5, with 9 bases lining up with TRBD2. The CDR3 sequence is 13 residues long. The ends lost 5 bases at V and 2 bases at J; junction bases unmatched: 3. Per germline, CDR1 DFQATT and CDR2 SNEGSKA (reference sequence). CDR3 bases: TGCAGTGCTCAGACTAGCGGTCAAGAGACCCAGTACTTC. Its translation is CSAQTSGQETQYF.

Here the CDR3 DNA reads TGTGCCAGCAGCCGTAGCGGGGGGGCTTACTCCACAGATACGCAGTATTTT. It specifies CASSRSGGAYSTDTQYF. The rearrangement uses TRBV3-1 and TRBJ2-3, with 11 bases fitting TRBD2. The germline gives CDR1 LGHDT, CDR2 YNNKEL (reference sequence). V shed 4 bases, J shed 2 bases, and the junction held 8 bases outside the gene matches. CDR3 length equals 17 residues.

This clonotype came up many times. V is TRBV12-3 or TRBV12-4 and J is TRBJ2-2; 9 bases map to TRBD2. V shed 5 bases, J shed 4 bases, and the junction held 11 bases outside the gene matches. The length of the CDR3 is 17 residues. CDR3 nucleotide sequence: TGTGCCAGCAGTCCGGGGGGTCTAGCGGGGATCACCGGGGAGCTGTTTTTT. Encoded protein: CASSPGGLAGITGELFF.

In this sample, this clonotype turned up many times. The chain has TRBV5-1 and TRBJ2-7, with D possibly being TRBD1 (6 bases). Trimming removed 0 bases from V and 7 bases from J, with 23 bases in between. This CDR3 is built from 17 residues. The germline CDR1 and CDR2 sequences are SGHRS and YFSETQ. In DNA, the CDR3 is TGCGCCAGCAGCTTGGGCTTCCCGGGACAAGGAATTCTAGAGCAGTACTTC. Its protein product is CASSLGFPGQGILEQYF.

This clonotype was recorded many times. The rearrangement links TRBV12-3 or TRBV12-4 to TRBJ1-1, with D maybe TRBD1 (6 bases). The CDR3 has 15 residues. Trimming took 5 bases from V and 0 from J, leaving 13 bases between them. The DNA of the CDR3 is TGTGCCAGCAGTAAAGCAGGGGCATTGAACACTGAAGCTTTCTTT. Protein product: CASSKAGALNTEAFF.